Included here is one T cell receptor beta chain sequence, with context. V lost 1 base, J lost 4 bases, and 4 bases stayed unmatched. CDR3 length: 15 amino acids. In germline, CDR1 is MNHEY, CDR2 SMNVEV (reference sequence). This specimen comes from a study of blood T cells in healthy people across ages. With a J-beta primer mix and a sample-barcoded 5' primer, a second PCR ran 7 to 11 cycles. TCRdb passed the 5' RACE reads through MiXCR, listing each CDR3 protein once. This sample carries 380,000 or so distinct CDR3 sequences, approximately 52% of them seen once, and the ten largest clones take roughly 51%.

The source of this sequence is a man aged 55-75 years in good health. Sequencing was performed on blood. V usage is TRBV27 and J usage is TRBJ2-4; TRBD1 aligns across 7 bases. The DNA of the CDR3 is TGTGCCAGCAGTTTATGGTCGGGACAGAAAAACATTCAGTACTTC. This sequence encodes CASSLWSGQKNIQYF.